This is a list of T cell receptor beta chains from one sample in a study of PD-1 blockade in classical Hodgkin lymphoma. Profiling relied on immunoSEQ multiplex PCR, and the TCRdb table lists in-frame clones only, not all of them. The sample has roughly 35,000 clones; approximately 90% are singletons. Sequencing used CD4+ T cells from blood, obtained before the fourth cycle of nivolumab. The receptor set was obtained from a human donor with classical Hodgkin lymphoma. The CDR3 runs from the conserved cysteine through the conserved F or W. The D gene is left open where the match is weak. The size entry is marked missing in some rows and otherwise reads once, few, many or a size class.

V: TRBV5-8; J: TRBJ2-6; D: .; size: once; CDR3: CASSLIREGLSGANVLTF; DNA: TGTGCCAGCAGCCTCATTAGGGAAGGCTTATCTGGGGCCAACGTCCTGACTTTC
V: TRBV6-5; J: TRBJ2-3; D: .; size: .; CDR3: CASSYLGRTTDTQYF; DNA: TGTGCCAGCAGTTACCTTGGGAGGACCACAGATACGCAGTATTTT
V: TRBV30; J: TRBJ2-7; D: .; size: .; CDR3: CALGASSYEQYF; DNA: TGTGCCCTTGGGGCGAGCTCCTACGAGCAGTACTTC
V: TRBV5-1; J: TRBJ2-7; D: .; size: .; CDR3: CASSLNYEQYF; DNA: TGCGCCAGCTCCCTCAATTACGAGCAGTACTTC
V: TRBV5-1; J: TRBJ2-7; D: .; size: .; CDR3: CASSWGTASEQYF; DNA: TGCGCCAGCAGCTGGGGGACTGCCTCCGAGCAGTACTTC
V: TRBV19; J: TRBJ1-2; D: TRBD1; size: .; CDR3: CASTQGAVGYTF; DNA: TGTGCCAGTACACAGGGGGCGGTTGGCTACACCTTC
V: TRBV6-4; J: TRBJ1-4; D: .; size: .; CDR3: CASSDPPQGLGEKLFF; DNA: TGTGCCAGCAGTGACCCCCCCCAAGGGTTGGGTGAAAAACTGTTTTTT
V: TRBV9; J: TRBJ1-1; D: .; size: .; CDR3: CASSVGPGTEAFF; DNA: TGTGCCAGCAGCGTAGGTCCCGGCACTGAAGCTTTCTTT
V: TRBV28; J: TRBJ1-1; D: .; size: .; CDR3: CASSFPQGGMNTEAFF; DNA: TGTGCCAGCAGTTTTCCACAGGGAGGGATGAACACTGAAGCTTTCTTT
V: TRBV27; J: TRBJ1-5; D: .; size: .; CDR3: CASSYSKGGQPQHF; DNA: TGTGCCAGCAGTTATTCCAAGGGGGGGCAGCCCCAGCATTTT
V: TRBV7-6; J: TRBJ1-5; D: .; size: once; CDR3: CASSLATPDGSLVMPQHF; DNA: TGTGCCAGCAGCTTAGCGACCCCCGACGGATCGTTGGTGATGCCCCAGCATTTT
V: TRBV11-1; J: TRBJ2-4; D: .; size: few; CDR3: CASSPAGRWGDIQYF; DNA: TGTGCCAGCAGCCCAGCCGGCAGGTGGGGGGACATTCAGTACTTC
V: TRBV5-4; J: TRBJ2-2; D: TRBD1; size: .; CDR3: CASSLLPSGTGIGGELFF; DNA: TGTGCCAGCAGCTTGCTCCCATCCGGGACAGGGATCGGCGGGGAGCTGTTTTTT
V: TRBV7-6; J: TRBJ2-7; D: .; size: .; CDR3: CASSRPRGGTIYEQYF; DNA: TGTGCCAGCAGCCGTCCGCGGGGCGGAACAATCTACGAGCAGTACTTC
V: TRBV5-1; J: TRBJ1-2; D: .; size: .; CDR3: CASSLAGGVDGYTF; DNA: TGCGCCAGCAGCTTGGCTGGGGGAGTTGACGGCTACACCTTC
V: TRBV6-5; J: TRBJ2-7; D: TRBD1; size: .; CDR3: CAGGTGNEQYF; DNA: TGTGCCGGGGGGACAGGGAACGAGCAGTACTTC
V: TRBV30; J: TRBJ2-7; D: TRBD2; size: .; CDR3: CAWSLPFGTSGFYEQYF; DNA: TGTGCCTGGAGTCTCCCTTTCGGGACTAGCGGGTTCTACGAGCAGTACTTC
V: TRBV30; J: TRBJ1-3; D: .; size: .; CDR3: CAWSFIASGNTIYF; DNA: TGTGCCTGGAGTTTTATAGCCTCTGGAAACACCATATATTTT
V: TRBV5-1; J: TRBJ2-5; D: TRBD2; size: .; CDR3: CASSPGTSGRLGTQYF; DNA: TGCGCCAGCAGCCCCGGGACTAGCGGGAGACTAGGGACCCAGTACTTC
V: TRBV5-1; J: TRBJ2-2; D: .; size: once; CDR3: CASSFGALHTGELFF; DNA: TGCGCCAGCAGCTTCGGGGCCTTACACACCGGGGAGCTGTTTTTT
V: TRBV29-1; J: TRBJ1-1; D: .; size: .; CDR3: CSAGGEAEAFF; DNA: TGCAGCGCTGGGGGTGAGGCTGAAGCTTTCTTT
V: TRBV11-2; J: TRBJ2-5; D: .; size: .; CDR3: CASSLGSGGAEETQYF; DNA: TGTGCCAGCAGCTTAGGATCAGGCGGTGCGGAAGAGACCCAGTACTTC
V: TRBV6-5; J: TRBJ1-2; D: .; size: few; CDR3: CASGGLYGYTF; DNA: TGTGCCAGCGGCGGCCTCTATGGCTACACCTTC
V: TRBV28; J: TRBJ2-7; D: .; size: .; CDR3: CASTLPGRTYEQYF; DNA: TGTGCCAGCACCTTACCGGGACGTACCTACGAGCAGTACTTC
V: TRBV2; J: TRBJ2-3; D: .; size: .; CDR3: CASSEGQLMGTDTQYF; DNA: TGTGCCAGCAGTGAAGGGCAGTTAATGGGCACAGATACGCAGTATTTT
V: TRBV11-1; J: TRBJ2-1; D: TRBD1; size: .; CDR3: CASSSPGQVGYNEQFF; DNA: TGTGCCAGCAGCTCCCCAGGACAGGTCGGGTACAATGAGCAGTTCTTC
V: TRBV2; J: TRBJ2-7; D: .; size: few; CDR3: CASSSPSYEQYF; DNA: TGTGCCAGCAGTAGCCCGTCCTACGAGCAGTACTTC
V: TRBV5-4; J: TRBJ2-7; D: .; size: .; CDR3: CASSPSPSYEQYF; DNA: TGTGCCAGCAGCCCCTCCCCCAGTTACGAGCAGTACTTC
V: TRBV20-1; J: TRBJ1-2; D: .; size: .; CDR3: CSAGYGYTF; DNA: TGCAGTGCGGGCTATGGCTACACCTTC
V: TRBV28; J: TRBJ2-1; D: TRBD1; size: .; CDR3: CASSLSGGLYYNEQFF; DNA: TGTGCCAGCAGTTTGTCAGGGGGCTTGTACTACAATGAGCAGTTCTTC
V: TRBV4-1; J: TRBJ1-2; D: .; size: .; CDR3: CASTPPGAGRSGYTF; DNA: TGCGCCAGCACCCCACCCGGGGCAGGGAGGAGTGGCTACACCTTC
V: TRBV19; J: TRBJ1-2; D: TRBD1; size: .; CDR3: CASSTLYRGGGYTF; DNA: TGTGCCAGTAGTACCCTCTACAGGGGCGGTGGCTACACCTTC
V: TRBV5-1; J: TRBJ2-3; D: .; size: .; CDR3: CASSPSLADTQYF; DNA: TGCGCCAGCAGCCCGAGTTTGGCAGATACGCAGTATTTT
V: TRBV28; J: TRBJ2-3; D: .; size: .; CDR3: CASLKDGQSTDTQYF; DNA: TGTGCCAGCCTAAAGGATGGGCAGAGCACAGATACGCAGTATTTT
V: TRBV5-1; J: TRBJ2-5; D: TRBD1; size: .; CDR3: CASSPTGGLETQYF; DNA: TGCGCCAGCAGCCCTACAGGGGGCCTCGAGACCCAGTACTTC
V: TRBV27; J: TRBJ2-3; D: TRBD1; size: .; CDR3: CASSAKRDRAYTQYF; DNA: TGTGCCAGCAGTGCGAAGAGGGACAGAGCGTATACGCAGTATTTT
V: TRBV28; J: TRBJ1-5; D: .; size: .; CDR3: CASSSQNRIIQHF; DNA: TGTGCCAGCAGTTCCCAGAACAGGATAATCCAGCATTTT
V: TRBV6-1; J: TRBJ2-1; D: TRBD2; size: once; CDR3: CASSELAGASEQFF; DNA: TGTGCCAGCAGTGAGCTAGCGGGAGCAAGTGAGCAGTTCTTC
V: TRBV11-3; J: TRBJ2-5; D: .; size: .; CDR3: CASSLGSGSEETQYF; DNA: TGTGCCAGCAGCTTAGGGTCCGGCAGCGAAGAGACCCAGTACTTC
V: TRBV14; J: TRBJ1-1; D: TRBD1; size: once; CDR3: CASSPNRGSIGDTEAFF; DNA: TGTGCCAGCAGCCCCAACAGGGGCAGTATTGGGGACACTGAAGCTTTCTTT
V: TRBV9; J: TRBJ1-3; D: .; size: .; CDR3: CASSVWARSGNTIYF; DNA: TGTGCCAGCAGCGTATGGGCGCGCTCTGGAAACACCATATATTTT
V: TRBV5-6; J: TRBJ1-2; D: .; size: .; CDR3: CASTPGRGQDYGYTF; DNA: TGTGCCAGCACCCCTGGACGGGGGCAGGACTATGGCTACACCTTC
V: TRBV11-2; J: TRBJ1-1; D: .; size: .; CDR3: CASSSGPNTEAFF; DNA: TGTGCCAGCAGCTCGGGCCCGAACACTGAAGCTTTCTTT
V: TRBV19; J: TRBJ1-1; D: .; size: .; CDR3: CASSIPSNTEAFF; DNA: TGTGCCAGTAGTATCCCATCGAACACTGAAGCTTTCTTT
V: TRBV9; J: TRBJ1-4; D: .; size: .; CDR3: CASSTLSGPGEKLFF; DNA: .
V: TRBV25-1; J: TRBJ2-7; D: TRBD2; size: .; CDR3: CASRVAGGTYEQYF; DNA: TGTGCCAGCCGAGTAGCGGGAGGGACCTACGAGCAGTACTTC
V: TRBV9; J: TRBJ2-1; D: TRBD2; size: .; CDR3: CASSVAVLAGSNEQFF; DNA: TGTGCCAGCAGCGTAGCGGTACTAGCGGGATCCAATGAGCAGTTCTTC